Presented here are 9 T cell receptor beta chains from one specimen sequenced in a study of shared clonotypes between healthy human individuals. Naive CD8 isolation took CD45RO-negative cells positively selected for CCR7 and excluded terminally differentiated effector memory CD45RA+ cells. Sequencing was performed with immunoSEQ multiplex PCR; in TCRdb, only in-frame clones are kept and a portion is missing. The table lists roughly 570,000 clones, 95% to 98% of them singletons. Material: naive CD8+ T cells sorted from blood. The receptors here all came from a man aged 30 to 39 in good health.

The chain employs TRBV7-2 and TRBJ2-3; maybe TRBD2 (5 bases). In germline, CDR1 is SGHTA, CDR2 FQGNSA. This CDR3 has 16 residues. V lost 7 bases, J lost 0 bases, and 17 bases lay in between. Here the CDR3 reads CASTNSPQRSTDTQYF. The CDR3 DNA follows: TGTGCCAGCACCAATTCCCCCCAGCGGAGCACAGATACGCAGTATTTT.

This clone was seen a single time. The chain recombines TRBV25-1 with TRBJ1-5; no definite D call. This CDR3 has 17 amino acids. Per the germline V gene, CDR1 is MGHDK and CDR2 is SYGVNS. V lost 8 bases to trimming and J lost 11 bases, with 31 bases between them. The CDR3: CASFWQGLLDSNPSQHF. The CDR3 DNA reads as TGTGCCAGCTTTTGGCAAGGCCTGTTGGACTCCAATCCGTCCCAGCATTTT.

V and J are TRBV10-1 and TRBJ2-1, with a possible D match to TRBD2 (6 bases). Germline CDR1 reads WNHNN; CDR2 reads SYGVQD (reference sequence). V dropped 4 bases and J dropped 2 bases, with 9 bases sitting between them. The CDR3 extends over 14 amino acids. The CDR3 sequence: CASSGGATYNEQFF. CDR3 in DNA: TGCGCCAGCAGTGGCGGGGCCACCTACAATGAGCAGTTCTTC.

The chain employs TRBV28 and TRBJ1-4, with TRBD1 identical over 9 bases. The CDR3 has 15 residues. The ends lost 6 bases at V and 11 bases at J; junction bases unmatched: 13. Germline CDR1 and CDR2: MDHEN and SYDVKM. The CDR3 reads CASSDRDRALKKLFF. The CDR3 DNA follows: TGTGCCAGCAGCGACCGGGACAGGGCGTTAAAGAAACTGTTTTTT.

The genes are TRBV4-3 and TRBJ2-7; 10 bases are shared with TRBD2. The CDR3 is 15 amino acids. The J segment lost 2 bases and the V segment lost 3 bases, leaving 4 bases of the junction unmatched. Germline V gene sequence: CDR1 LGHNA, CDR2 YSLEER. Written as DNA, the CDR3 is TGCGCCAGCAGCCAGACCGGGACTAGCGCCTACGAGCAGTACTTC. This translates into CASSQTGTSAYEQYF.

This chain's CDR3 is CASGRGSYEQYF. The DNA for the CDR3 is TGTGCCAGCGGCAGGGGTTCCTACGAGCAGTACTTC. This chain links TRBV27 with TRBJ2-7, with D possibly being TRBD1 (6 bases). Trimming cost V 8 bases and J 1 base, with 9 bases left between them. Per the germline V gene, CDR1 is MNHEY and CDR2 is SMNVEV (reference sequence). The CDR3 extends over 12 amino acids.

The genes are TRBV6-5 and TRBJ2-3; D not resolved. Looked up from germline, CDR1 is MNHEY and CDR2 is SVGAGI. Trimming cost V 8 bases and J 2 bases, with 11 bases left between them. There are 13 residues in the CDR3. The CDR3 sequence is CASARKFTDTQYF. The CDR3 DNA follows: TGTGCCAGCGCGCGGAAGTTCACAGATACGCAGTATTTT.

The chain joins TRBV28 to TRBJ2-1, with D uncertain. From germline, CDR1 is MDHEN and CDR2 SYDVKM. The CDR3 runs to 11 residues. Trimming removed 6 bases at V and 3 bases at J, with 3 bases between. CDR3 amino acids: CASRDYNEQFF. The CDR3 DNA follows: TGTGCCAGCAGAGACTACAATGAGCAGTTCTTC.

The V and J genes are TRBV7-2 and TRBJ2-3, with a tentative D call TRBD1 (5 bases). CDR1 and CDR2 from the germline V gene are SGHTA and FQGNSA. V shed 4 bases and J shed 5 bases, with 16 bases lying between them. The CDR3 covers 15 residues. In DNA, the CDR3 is TGTGCCAGCAGCTCGGTTAGGGGCCGACTAGATACGCAGTATTTT. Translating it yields CASSSVRGRLDTQYF.